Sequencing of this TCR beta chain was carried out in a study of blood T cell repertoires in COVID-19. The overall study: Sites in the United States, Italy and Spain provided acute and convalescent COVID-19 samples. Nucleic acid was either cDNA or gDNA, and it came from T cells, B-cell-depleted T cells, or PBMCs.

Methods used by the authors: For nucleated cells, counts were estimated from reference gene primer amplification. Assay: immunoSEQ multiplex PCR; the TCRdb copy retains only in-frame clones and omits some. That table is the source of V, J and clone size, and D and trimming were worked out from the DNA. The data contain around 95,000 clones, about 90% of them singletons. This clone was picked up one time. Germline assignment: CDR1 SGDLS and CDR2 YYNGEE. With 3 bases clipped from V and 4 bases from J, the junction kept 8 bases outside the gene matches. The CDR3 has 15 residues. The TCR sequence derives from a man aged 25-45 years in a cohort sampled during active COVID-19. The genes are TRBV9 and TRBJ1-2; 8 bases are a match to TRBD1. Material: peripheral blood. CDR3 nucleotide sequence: TGTGCCAGCAGCGAGAGGGACAGGTTCTTCTATGGCTACACCTTC. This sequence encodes CASSERDRFFYGYTF.